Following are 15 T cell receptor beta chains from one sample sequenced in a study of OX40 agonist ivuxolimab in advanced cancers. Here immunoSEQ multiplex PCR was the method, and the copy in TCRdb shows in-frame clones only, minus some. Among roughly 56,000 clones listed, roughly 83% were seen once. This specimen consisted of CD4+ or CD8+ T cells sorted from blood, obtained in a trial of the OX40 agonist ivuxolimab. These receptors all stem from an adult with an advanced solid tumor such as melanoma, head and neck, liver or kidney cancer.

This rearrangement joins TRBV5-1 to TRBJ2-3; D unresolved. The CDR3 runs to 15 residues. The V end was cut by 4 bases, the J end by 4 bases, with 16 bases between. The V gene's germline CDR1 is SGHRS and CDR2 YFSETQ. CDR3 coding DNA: TGCGCCAGCAGCCCAATGGTGCTCCGGGCAGATACGCAGTATTTT. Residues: CASSPMVLRADTQYF. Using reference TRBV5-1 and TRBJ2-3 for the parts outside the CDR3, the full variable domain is KAGVTQTPRYLIKTRGQQVTLSCSPISGHRSVSWYQQTPGQGLQFLFEYFSETQRNKGNFPGRFSGRQFSNSRSEMNVSTLELGDSALYLCASSPMVLRADTQYFGPGTRLTVL.

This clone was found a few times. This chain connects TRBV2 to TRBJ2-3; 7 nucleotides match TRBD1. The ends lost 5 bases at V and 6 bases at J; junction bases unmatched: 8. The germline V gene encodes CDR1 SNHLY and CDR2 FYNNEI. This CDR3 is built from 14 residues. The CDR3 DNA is TGTGCCAGCAGTCCCTACCTACAGGGGGATACGCAGTATTTT. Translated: CASSPYLQGDTQYF. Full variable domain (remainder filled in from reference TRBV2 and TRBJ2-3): EPEVTQTPSHQVTQMGQEVILRCVPISNHLYFYWYRQILGQKVEFLVSFYNNEISEKSEIFDDQFSVERPDGSNFTLKIRSTKLEDSAMYFCASSPYLQGDTQYFGPGTRLTVL.

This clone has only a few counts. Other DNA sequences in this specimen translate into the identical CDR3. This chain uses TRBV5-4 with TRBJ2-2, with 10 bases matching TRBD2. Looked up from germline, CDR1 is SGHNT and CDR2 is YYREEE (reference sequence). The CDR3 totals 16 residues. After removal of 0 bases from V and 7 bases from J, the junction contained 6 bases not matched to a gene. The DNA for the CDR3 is TGTGCCAGCAGCTTGGGTCTAGCGGGAGTAAGCGGGGAGCTGTTTTTT. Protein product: CASSLGLAGVSGELFF.

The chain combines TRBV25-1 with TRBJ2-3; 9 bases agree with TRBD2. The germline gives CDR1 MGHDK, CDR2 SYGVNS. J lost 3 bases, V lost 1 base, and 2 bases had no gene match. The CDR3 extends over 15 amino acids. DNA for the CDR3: TGTGCCAGCAGTGAATCTAGCGGGATTACAGATACGCAGTATTTT. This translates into CASSESSGITDTQYF.

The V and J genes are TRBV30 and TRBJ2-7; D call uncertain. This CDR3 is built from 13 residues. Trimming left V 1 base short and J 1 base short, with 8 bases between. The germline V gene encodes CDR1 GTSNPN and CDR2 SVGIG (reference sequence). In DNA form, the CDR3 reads TGTGCCTGGAGTGGAGGCAGGTCCTACGAGCAGTACTTC. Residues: CAWSGGRSYEQYF.

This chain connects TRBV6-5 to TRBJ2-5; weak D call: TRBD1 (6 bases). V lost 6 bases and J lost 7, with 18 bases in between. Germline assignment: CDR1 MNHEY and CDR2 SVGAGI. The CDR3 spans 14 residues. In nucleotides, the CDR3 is TGTGCCAGCAGACCCCGACAGGTCCCCGGGACCCAGTACTTC. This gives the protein CASRPRQVPGTQYF.

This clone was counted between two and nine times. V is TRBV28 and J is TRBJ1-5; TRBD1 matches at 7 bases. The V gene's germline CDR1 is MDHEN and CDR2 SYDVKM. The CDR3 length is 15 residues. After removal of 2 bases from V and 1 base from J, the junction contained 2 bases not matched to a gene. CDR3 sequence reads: CASSLPDRSNQPQHF. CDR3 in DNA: TGTGCCAGCAGTTTACCGGACAGGAGCAATCAGCCCCAGCATTTT.

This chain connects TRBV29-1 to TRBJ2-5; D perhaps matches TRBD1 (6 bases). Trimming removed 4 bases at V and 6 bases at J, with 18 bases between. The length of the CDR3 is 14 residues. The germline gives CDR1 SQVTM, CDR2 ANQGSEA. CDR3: CSVGLPQGRKTQYF. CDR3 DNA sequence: TGCAGCGTTGGGCTCCCGCAGGGGAGAAAGACCCAGTACTTC. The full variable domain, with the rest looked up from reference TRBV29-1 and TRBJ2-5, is SAVISQKPSRDICQRGTSLTIQCQVDSQVTMMFWYRQQPGQSLTLIATANQGSEATYESGFVIDKFPISRPNLTFSTLTVSNMSPEDSSIYLCSVGLPQGRKTQYFGPGTRLLVL.

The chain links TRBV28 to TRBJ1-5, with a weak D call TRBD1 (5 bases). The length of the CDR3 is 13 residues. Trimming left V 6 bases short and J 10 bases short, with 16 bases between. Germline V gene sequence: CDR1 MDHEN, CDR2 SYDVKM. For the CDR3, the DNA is TGTGCCAGCAGACACAACGCGGGGACTCCCCAGCATTTT. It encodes CASRHNAGTPQHF.

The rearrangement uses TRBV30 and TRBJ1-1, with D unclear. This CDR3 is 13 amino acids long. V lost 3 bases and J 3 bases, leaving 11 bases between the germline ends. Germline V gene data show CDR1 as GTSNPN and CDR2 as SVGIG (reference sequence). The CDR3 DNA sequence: TGTGCCTGGAGACTTGTACCGGACACTGAAGCTTTCTTT. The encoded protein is CAWRLVPDTEAFF.

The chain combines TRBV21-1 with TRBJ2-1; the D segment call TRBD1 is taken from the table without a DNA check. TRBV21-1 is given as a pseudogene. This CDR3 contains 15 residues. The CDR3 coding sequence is TGTGCCAGCAGCAAAGGAGTGACACCCCACAATGAGCAGTTCTTC. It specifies CASSKGVTPHNEQFF.

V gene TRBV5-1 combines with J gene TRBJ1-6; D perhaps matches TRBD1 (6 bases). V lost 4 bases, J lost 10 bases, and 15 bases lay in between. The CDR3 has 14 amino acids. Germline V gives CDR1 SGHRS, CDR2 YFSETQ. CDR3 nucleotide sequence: TGCGCCAGCAGCGCCGAAGGGGGTGACTCACCCCTCCACTTT. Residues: CASSAEGGDSPLHF.

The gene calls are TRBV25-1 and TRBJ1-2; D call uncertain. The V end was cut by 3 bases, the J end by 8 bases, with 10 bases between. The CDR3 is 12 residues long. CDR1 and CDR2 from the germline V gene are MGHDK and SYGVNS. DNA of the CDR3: TGTGCCAGCAGTGACGACATCGGGGGCTACACCTTC. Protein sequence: CASSDDIGGYTF.

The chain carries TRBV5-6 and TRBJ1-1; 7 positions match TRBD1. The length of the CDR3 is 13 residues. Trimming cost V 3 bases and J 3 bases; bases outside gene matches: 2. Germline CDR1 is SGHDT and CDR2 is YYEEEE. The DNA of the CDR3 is TGTGCCAGCAGCTCACAGGGGTACACTGAAGCTTTCTTT. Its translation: CASSSQGYTEAFF.

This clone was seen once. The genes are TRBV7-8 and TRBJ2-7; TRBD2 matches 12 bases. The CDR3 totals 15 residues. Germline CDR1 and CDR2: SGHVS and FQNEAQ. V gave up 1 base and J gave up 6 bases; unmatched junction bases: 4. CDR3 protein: CASSLGLAGEFEQYF. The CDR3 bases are TGTGCCAGCAGCTTAGGACTAGCGGGAGAATTCGAGCAGTACTTC.